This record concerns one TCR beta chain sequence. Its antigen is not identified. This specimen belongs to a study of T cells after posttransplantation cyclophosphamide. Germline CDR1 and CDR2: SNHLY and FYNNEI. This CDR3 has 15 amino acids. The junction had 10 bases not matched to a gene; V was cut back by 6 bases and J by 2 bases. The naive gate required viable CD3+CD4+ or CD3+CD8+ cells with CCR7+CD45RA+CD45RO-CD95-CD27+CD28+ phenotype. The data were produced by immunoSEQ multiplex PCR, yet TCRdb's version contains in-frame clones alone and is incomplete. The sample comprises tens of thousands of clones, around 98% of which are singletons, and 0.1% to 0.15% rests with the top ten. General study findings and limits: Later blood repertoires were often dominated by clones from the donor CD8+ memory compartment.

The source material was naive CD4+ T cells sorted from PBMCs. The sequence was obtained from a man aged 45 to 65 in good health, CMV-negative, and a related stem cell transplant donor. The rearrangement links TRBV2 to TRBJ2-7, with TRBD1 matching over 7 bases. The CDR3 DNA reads TGTGCCAGCAGCGTGGCGGCAGGGGGAACCTACGAGCAGTACTTC. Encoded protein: CASSVAAGGTYEQYF.